The sample holds a few counts of the clone carrying this T cell receptor (beta chain). The time point was: patch test 2, 6 weeks after DPC sensitization. Sample treatment: therapeutic diphenylcyclopropenone sensitization with weekly scalp DPC. TCRdb ran MiXCR on the RACE reads and lists one entry per CDR3 protein. In the table there are roughly 92,000 distinct CDR3 sequences, around 10% of which are singletons. This specimen belongs to a study of human T cells and chemical hapten exposure. The CDR3 spans 17 residues. Germline V CDR1 and CDR2: MNHEY, SMNVEV (reference sequence). J was trimmed by 2 bases and V by 11 bases; bases with no gene match: 17.

The TCR comes from a woman aged 40 to 50 with alopecia areata. Some clones in this sample may be carry-over from other donors' samples. This chain connects TRBV27 to TRBJ2-1; 8 bases are a match to TRBD2. Material: whole blood, obtained in connection with sensitization to the hapten diphenylcyclopropenone (DPC). The CDR3 region is CAGTAARVAGPYNEQFF. CDR3 DNA: TGTGCCGGGACTGCAGCACGTGTAGCGGGACCCTACAATGAGCAGTTCTTC.